The sequence of this TCR beta chain was determined in a study of blood T cell repertoires in COVID-19. The germline V gene has CDR1 MNHEY and CDR2 SVGAGI. This CDR3 has 14 residues. Only in-frame clones appear in the TCRdb table, and some are missing; sequencing was by immunoSEQ multiplex PCR. The data show 40,000 to 60,000 clones, with 79% seen just once and about 25% held by the top ten. The sample was peripheral blood. The chain carries TRBV6-5 and TRBJ2-2; D is undetermined. The TCR was taken from a man between 65 and 80 years old with acute or convalescent COVID-19. The CDR3 DNA sequence: TGTGCTGACTCGGTAGCCCCGGGCACCGGGGAGCTGTTTTTT. Encoded protein: CADSVAPGTGELFF.